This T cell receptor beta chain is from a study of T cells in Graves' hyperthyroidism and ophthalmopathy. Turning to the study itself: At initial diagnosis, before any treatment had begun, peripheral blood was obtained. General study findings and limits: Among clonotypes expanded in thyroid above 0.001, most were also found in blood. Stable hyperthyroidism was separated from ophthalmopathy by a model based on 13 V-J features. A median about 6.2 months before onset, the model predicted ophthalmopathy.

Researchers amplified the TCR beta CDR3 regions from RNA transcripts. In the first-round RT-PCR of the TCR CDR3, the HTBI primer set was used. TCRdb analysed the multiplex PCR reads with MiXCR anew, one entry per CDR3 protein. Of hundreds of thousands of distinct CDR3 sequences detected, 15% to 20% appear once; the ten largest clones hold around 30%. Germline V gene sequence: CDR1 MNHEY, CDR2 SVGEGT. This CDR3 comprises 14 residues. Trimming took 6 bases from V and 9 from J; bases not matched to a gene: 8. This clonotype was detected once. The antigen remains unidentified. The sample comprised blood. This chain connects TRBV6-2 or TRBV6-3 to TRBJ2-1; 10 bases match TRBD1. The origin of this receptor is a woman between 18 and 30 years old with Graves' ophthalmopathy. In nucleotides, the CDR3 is TGTGCCAGCAGGGCCCGGGACAGGGGTCCTGAGCAGTTCTTC. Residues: CASRARDRGPEQFF.